The 16 T cell receptor beta chains presented below share a single source sample, sequenced in a study of T cell responses to AZD1222 COVID-19 vaccine. Generated by immunoSEQ multiplex PCR, the TCRdb table keeps only in-frame clones and is missing some. The sample records about 120,000 clones, about 85% being singletons. Material: peripheral blood, obtained 28 days after the second AZD1222 dose. The receptors derive from an adult who received the AZD1222 COVID-19 vaccine.

The chain combines TRBV4-3 with TRBJ2-3; 10 bases are a match to TRBD2. The junction had 11 bases not matched to a gene; V was cut back by 0 bases and J by 5 bases. The CDR3 length is 18 residues. Looked up from germline, CDR1 is LGHNA and CDR2 is YSLEER. The CDR3: CASSQDGGSGGARDTQYF. CDR3 coding DNA: TGCGCCAGCAGCCAAGATGGAGGGAGCGGGGGGGCCAGAGATACGCAGTATTTT.

This chain joins TRBV2 and TRBJ1-5; 10 bases align to TRBD1. Germline-derived CDR1 and CDR2 are SNHLY and FYNNEI. V lost 6 bases, J lost 4 bases, and 6 bases stayed unmatched. The CDR3 has 15 residues. The CDR3 bases are TGTGCCAGCAGGAAGGACAGGGGGAATAATCAGCCCCAGCATTTT. It translates to CASRKDRGNNQPQHF.

This chain links TRBV4-1 with TRBJ1-4; no clear D. The CDR3 is 14 amino acids. The germline gives CDR1 MGHRA, CDR2 YSYEKL. V was clipped by 3 bases and J by 5 bases, with 10 bases between them. The CDR3 DNA is TGCGCCAGCAGCCATGCTACACTAAATGAAAAACTGTTTTTT. It yields the protein CASSHATLNEKLFF.

This clone was seen a single time. This chain links TRBV30 with TRBJ2-3; possibly TRBD1 or TRBD2 for D (6 bases each). V lost 5 bases and J 0 bases, leaving 12 bases between the germline ends. The length of the CDR3 is 14 residues. The V gene's germline CDR1 is GTSNPN and CDR2 SVGIG (reference sequence). The CDR3 loop is CAWATGTSTDTQYF. In DNA form, the CDR3 reads TGTGCCTGGGCTACAGGGACTAGCACAGATACGCAGTATTTT.

V usage is TRBV30 and J usage is TRBJ1-6; TRBD1 matches 7 bases. This CDR3 is 13 amino acids long. V lost 3 bases and J lost 9; bases outside the gene matches: 5. The germline gives CDR1 GTSNPN, CDR2 SVGIG (reference sequence). This chain's CDR3 is CAWRGTVGSPLHF. The CDR3 DNA sequence: TGTGCCTGGAGGGGGACAGTCGGTTCACCCCTCCACTTT. Full variable domain (rest looked up from reference TRBV30 and TRBJ1-6): SQTIHQWPATLVQPVGSPLSLECTVEGTSNPNLYWYRQAAGRGLQLLFYSVGIGQISSEVPQNLSASRPQDRQFILSSKKLLLSDSGFYLCAWRGTVGSPLHFGNGTRLTVT.

Only a few counts were recorded for this clone. The V and J genes are TRBV15 and TRBJ2-7; 8 bases are a match to TRBD2. Germline-derived CDR1 and CDR2 are LNHNV and YYDKDF (reference sequence). V shed 0 bases, J shed 4 bases, and the junction held 11 bases outside the gene matches. CDR3 length: 17 amino acids. Written as DNA, the CDR3 is TGTGCCACCAGCAGAGATCGGGGGGGCAAGAATTTTTACGAGCAGTACTTC. Its translation is CATSRDRGGKNFYEQYF.

The genes are TRBV5-1 and TRBJ1-4; D may be TRBD1 (5 bases). V was pared by 5 bases and J by 9 bases, with 11 bases between. The CDR3 sequence is 12 residues long. Germline loops: CDR1 SGHRS, CDR2 YFSETQ. In nucleotides, the CDR3 is TGCGCCAGCAGTATATCAGGGAAAAAACTGTTTTTT. Translating it yields CASSISGKKLFF.

This clone was detected only once. The V gene is TRBV18, the J gene TRBJ2-3; TRBD2 aligns across 11 bases. Losses at the gene ends were 6 bases for V and 1 base for J; bases not matched to a gene: 0. This CDR3 region has 14 residues. Germline-derived CDR1 and CDR2 are KGHSH and LQKENI. CDR3 in DNA: TGTGCCAGCTCGACTAGCGGGGGCACAGATACGCAGTATTTT. Protein sequence: CASSTSGGTDTQYF.

V and J are TRBV10-1 and TRBJ2-3; D call uncertain. The germline CDR1 and CDR2 sequences are WNHNN and SYGVQD (reference sequence). V lost 2 bases and J 5 bases, leaving 14 bases between the germline ends. CDR3 length: 15 amino acids. The CDR3, as DNA: TGCGCCAGCAGTGAGGGGAATACCCGGAGAGATACGCAGTATTTT. Translation gives CASSEGNTRRDTQYF.

The CDR3 region has the DNA TGTGCCAGCAGGCGTGACAGCCAGATGTGGGGAGATACGCAGTATTTT. It translates to CASRRDSQMWGDTQYF. The chain has TRBV5-4 and TRBJ2-3, with TRBD1 as a possible D gene (5 bases). CDR3 length: 16 amino acids. CDR1 is SGHNT, CDR2 YYREEE, per germline (reference sequence). The V end was cut by 5 bases, the J end by 5 bases, with 21 bases between.

This chain connects TRBV5-5 to TRBJ2-5, with TRBD2 matching 8 bases. Germline CDR1 and CDR2: SGHKS and YYEKEE (reference sequence). This CDR3 is 14 amino acids long. V lost 7 bases, J lost 5 bases, and 10 bases stayed unmatched. CDR3 DNA: TGTGCCAGCGGTACCGGGGGGGCCCGGGAGACCCAGTACTTC. This gives the protein CASGTGGARETQYF.

The V call is TRBV19, the J call TRBJ2-3; 7 bases are shared with TRBD1. The CDR3 covers 14 residues. V shed 4 bases, J shed 5 bases, and the junction held 6 bases outside the gene matches. Germline lookup yields CDR1 LNHDA and CDR2 SQIVND (reference sequence). CDR3 nucleotide sequence: TGTGCCAGTAGTAAAACAGGGGCCGGAGATACGCAGTATTTT. This sequence encodes CASSKTGAGDTQYF. Full variable domain (outside the CDR3, taken from reference TRBV19 and TRBJ2-3): DGGITQSPKYLFRKEGQNVTLSCEQNLNHDAMYWYRQDPGQGLRLIYYSQIVNDFQKGDIAEGYSVSREKKESFPLTVTSAQKNPTAFYLCASSKTGAGDTQYFGPGTRLTVL.

The J gene is TRBJ2-2, the V gene TRBV11-3; weak D call: TRBD2 (5 bases). CDR3 length equals 17 residues. Germline CDR1 SGHNT, CDR2 YENEEA. Trimming removed 3 bases from V and 4 bases from J, with 18 bases in between. The CDR3 is CASSFLWEFGVTGELFF. The CDR3, as DNA: TGTGCCAGCAGCTTCCTCTGGGAGTTCGGGGTCACCGGGGAGCTGTTTTTT.

The rearrangement links TRBV24-1 to TRBJ2-6; TRBD1 matches at 9 bases. Germline CDR1 KGHDR, CDR2 SFDVKD. The CDR3 spans 17 residues. V trimming: 6 bases; J trimming: 0 bases; junction bases outside the gene matches: 5. Here the CDR3 reads CATSPGTGPSGANVLTF. CDR3 in DNA: TGTGCCACCAGTCCCGGGACAGGGCCCTCTGGGGCCAACGTCCTGACTTTC.

V is TRBV6-6 and J is TRBJ1-2; D not certain. Germline V gene lookup returns CDR1 MNHNY and CDR2 SVGAGI (reference sequence). CDR3 length: 15 amino acids. V was trimmed by 5 bases and J by 4 bases, leaving 17 bases between them. CDR3 bases: TGTGCCAGCAGTCCCCGAAATCCAGTCATCTATGGCTACACCTTC. It specifies CASSPRNPVIYGYTF.

CDR3 residues: CASSLNLQGDGKPQHF. As DNA, the CDR3 is TGCGCCAGCAGCTTGAACCTACAGGGGGACGGGAAGCCCCAGCATTTT. V and J are TRBV5-1 and TRBJ1-5, with TRBD1 matching over 8 bases. The V gene end was trimmed by 1 base and the J gene end by 8 bases; junction bases not matched to a gene: 11. This CDR3 spans 16 amino acids. Germline assignment: CDR1 SGHRS and CDR2 YFSETQ.